This TCR beta chain emerged from a study of OX40 agonist ivuxolimab in advanced cancers. Broadly, across the study: The costimulatory receptor OX40 (CD134) was targeted by ivuxolimab, a fully human IgG2 agonistic monoclonal antibody. Of the 50 to 55 patients in dose escalation, some 20 had hepatocellular carcinoma, some 15 had melanoma, 9 had renal cell carcinoma and 9 had head and neck cancer. Partial responses occurred in three dose-escalation patients: two with cutaneous melanoma and one with hepatocellular carcinoma. Intravenous ivuxolimab was administered to patients every 2 weeks at six dose levels: 0.01, 0.1, 0.3, 1.5, 3 and 10 mg/kg. Peripheral TCRbeta sequencing was intended to test whether TCR sequence diversity was altered and clonal T-cell expansion was caused by ivuxolimab. A male proportion of 70% to 90% and a mean age of approximately 60 years, ranging from about 20 to 85, were recorded for the dose-escalation cohort. Patients were allowed to have had prior anti-PD-1, anti-PD-L1 or anti-CTLA-4 therapy, and 40% of the dose-escalation patients had been treated with checkpoint inhibitors. The paper covers the monotherapy dose-escalation part of the phase I ivuxolimab trial, which included N ≈ 57 patients.

Counted from cysteine to phenylalanine, this CDR3 has 13 amino acids. The kept DNA is CDR3 alone, 39 bases in frame from the first base. Points on this clone: The target of this receptor is not known. No base quality values were provided; no much bigger clone lies one nucleotide off.

The trial excluded patients who had a history of autoimmune disease or were on systemic immunosuppression. In every dose cohort, peripheral blood was drawn for TCR sequencing at baseline, cycle 4 day 1, and cycle 7 day 1. Samples came from an open-label, multicenter, first-in-human phase I dose-escalation trial of ivuxolimab. Adults with locally advanced or metastatic head and neck squamous cell, hepatocellular, melanoma or renal cell carcinoma were enrolled in the trial. Before TCR sequencing, CD4+ and CD8+ T cells were separately sorted from peripheral blood. Genomic DNA was isolated from the sorted cells so that the TCRbeta CDR3 region could be sequenced. The immunoSEQ Assay was used to sequence the TCRbeta CDR3 regions. TCRdb limited this immuneACCESS table to in-frame rearrangements with V and J called. A share of clones is missing; checked studies link under half to unresolved V genes, and the rest is unexplained. This sample gives approximately 94,000 clones in total; approximately 89% of them show up just once. The leading ten clones occupy approximately 0.15% of the sample.

Beyond this particular receptor, the publication reports: In the 0.1-3.0 mg/kg groups, partial responders had among the lowest normalized peripheral clonal expansion, particularly in CD8+ T cells. Which antigens the clonally expanded peripheral T cells were specific for was not determined. Low levels of normalized T-cell clonal expansion were also shown by some nonresponding patients. At doses of 0.1 to 3.0 mg/kg, clonal expansion of both CD4+ and CD8+ blood T cells was observed from baseline to week 6. After ivuxolimab, expanded clones were on average more numerous among CD8+ T cells than among CD4+ T cells.

This TCR came from an adult with an advanced solid tumor such as melanoma, head and neck, liver or kidney cancer. The material was CD4+ or CD8+ T cells sorted from blood, obtained in a trial of the OX40 agonist ivuxolimab. The sequence is built from TRBV21-1 and TRBJ2-1. TRBV21-1 is termed a pseudogene. This receptor carries the CDR3 CASGFSLSDEQFF. The DNA sequence is given as TGTGCCAGCGGATTCTCGCTGTCCGATGAGCAGTTCTTC.